The following is a T cell receptor (beta chain) sequence with its context. This sample is drawn from a study of blood T cell repertoires in COVID-19. Study background: Sources were T cells, B-cell-depleted T cells, or PBMCs; the material itself was cDNA or gDNA.

Study processing details: For nucleated cells, counts were estimated from reference gene primer amplification. Only in-frame clones appear in the TCRdb table, and some are missing; sequencing was by immunoSEQ multiplex PCR. The D gene and trimming were derived from the DNA, and the V and J assignments and clone size from that table. Of just under 80,000 clones in the sample, roughly 84% are singletons; the top ten hold about 11%. Germline CDR1 SGHKS, CDR2 YYEKEE (reference sequence). The CDR3 runs 16 residues. The J segment lost 4 bases and the V segment lost 4 bases, leaving 13 bases of the junction unmatched.

This chain connects TRBV5-5 to TRBJ1-1; 7 positions agree with TRBD1. Sequenced sample: peripheral blood. This TCR derives from a human donor in a cohort sampled during active COVID-19. Here the CDR3 reads CASSPQTGARGTEAFF. CDR3 bases: TGTGCCAGCAGCCCACAAACAGGGGCAAGGGGCACTGAAGCTTTCTTT.